This T cell receptor (beta chain) derives from a study of cytomegalovirus exposure and HLA in healthy donors. With 60 Vbeta and 13 Jbeta primers, the PCR was carried out. Here immunoSEQ multiplex PCR was the method, and the copy in TCRdb shows in-frame clones only, minus some. The table shows 100,000 or so clones, with more than 75% occurring only once. Comment on this clone: Antigen specificity is unknown.

The study's findings and limits: A later analysis found TCR association rates differed by HLA locus, highest for DRB1 and lowest for HLA-C. Later analysis identified a missense DCLRE1C variant that was linked to TCR beta V- and J-gene trimming.

These donors counted as nominally healthy when sampled, but unrecorded immune exposures were likely. The CDR3 has 16 residues. The ends were cut back, 0 bases at V and 1 base at J, with 13 bases in the middle. From germline, CDR1 is SGHRS and CDR2 YFSETQ. The receptor's source is a woman aged 40 to 50 in good health and CMV-seropositive. The V gene is TRBV5-1, the J gene TRBJ1-1; maybe TRBD1 (5 bases). Sequenced sample: PBMCs. The CDR3 region is CASSLGPLQGNTEAFF. The DNA of the CDR3 is TGCGCCAGCAGCTTGGGACCTCTGCAGGGGAACACTGAAGCTTTCTTT.